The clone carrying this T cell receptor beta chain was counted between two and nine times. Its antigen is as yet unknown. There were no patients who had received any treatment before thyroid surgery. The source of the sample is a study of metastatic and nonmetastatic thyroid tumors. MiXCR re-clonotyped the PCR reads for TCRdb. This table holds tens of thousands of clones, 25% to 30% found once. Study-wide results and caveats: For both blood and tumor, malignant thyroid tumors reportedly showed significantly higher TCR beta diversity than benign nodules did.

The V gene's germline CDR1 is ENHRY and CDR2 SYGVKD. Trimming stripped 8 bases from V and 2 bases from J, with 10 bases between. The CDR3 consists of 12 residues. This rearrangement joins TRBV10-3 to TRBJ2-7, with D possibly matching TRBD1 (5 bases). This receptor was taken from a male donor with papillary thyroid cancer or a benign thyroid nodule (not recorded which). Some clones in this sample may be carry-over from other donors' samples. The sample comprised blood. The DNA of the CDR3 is TGTGCCATCTCCGGACACACCTACGAGCAGTACTTC. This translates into CAISGHTYEQYF.